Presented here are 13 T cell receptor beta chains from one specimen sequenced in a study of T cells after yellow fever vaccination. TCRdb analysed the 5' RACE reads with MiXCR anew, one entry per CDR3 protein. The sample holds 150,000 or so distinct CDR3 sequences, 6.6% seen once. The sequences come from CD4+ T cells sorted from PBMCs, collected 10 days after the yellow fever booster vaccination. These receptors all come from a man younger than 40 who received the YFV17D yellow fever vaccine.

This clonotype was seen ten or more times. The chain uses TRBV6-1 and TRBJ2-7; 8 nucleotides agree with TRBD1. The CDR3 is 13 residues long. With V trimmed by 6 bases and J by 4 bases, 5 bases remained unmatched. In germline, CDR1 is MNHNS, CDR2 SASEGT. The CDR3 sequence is CASRQGASYEQYF. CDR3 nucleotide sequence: TGTGCCAGCAGGCAGGGGGCTTCGTACGAGCAGTACTTC.

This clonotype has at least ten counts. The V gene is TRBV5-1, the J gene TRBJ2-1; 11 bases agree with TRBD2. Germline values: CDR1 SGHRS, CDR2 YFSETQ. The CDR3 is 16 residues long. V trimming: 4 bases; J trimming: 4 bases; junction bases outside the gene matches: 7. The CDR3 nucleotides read TGCGCCAGCAGCCTGGAGATAGCGGGAGGGTACAATGAGCAGTTCTTC. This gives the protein CASSLEIAGGYNEQFF.

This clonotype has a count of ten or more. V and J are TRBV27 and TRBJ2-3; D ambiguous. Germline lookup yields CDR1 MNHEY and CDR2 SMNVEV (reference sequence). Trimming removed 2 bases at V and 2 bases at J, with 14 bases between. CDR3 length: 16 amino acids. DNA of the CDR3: TGTGCCAGCAGTTTACAACGGGCGATATCCACAGATACGCAGTATTTT. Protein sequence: CASSLQRAISTDTQYF.

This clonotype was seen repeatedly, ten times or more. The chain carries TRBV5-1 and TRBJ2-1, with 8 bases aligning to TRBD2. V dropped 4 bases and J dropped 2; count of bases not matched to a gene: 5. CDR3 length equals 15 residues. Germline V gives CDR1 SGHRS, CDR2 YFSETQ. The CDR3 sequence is CASSPGLVTYNEQFF. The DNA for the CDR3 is TGCGCCAGCAGCCCGGGACTAGTTACCTACAATGAGCAGTTCTTC. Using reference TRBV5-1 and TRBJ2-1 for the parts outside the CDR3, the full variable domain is KAGVTQTPRYLIKTRGQQVTLSCSPISGHRSVSWYQQTPGQGLQFLFEYFSETQRNKGNFPGRFSGRQFSNSRSEMNVSTLELGDSALYLCASSPGLVTYNEQFFGPGTRLTVL.

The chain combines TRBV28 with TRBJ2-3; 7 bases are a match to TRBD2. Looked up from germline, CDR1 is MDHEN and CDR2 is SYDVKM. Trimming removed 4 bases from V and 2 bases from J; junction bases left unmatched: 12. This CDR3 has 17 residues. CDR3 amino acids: CASSSPGTTRSTDTQYF. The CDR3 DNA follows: TGTGCCAGCAGTTCCCCCGGGACTACCCGATCCACAGATACGCAGTATTTT.

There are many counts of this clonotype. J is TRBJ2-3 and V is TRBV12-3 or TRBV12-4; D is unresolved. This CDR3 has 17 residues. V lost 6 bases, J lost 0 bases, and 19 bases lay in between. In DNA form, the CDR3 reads TGTGCCAGCAGCCCTCCCCGGGTAGGATCTAGCACAGATACGCAGTATTTT. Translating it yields CASSPPRVGSSTDTQYF.

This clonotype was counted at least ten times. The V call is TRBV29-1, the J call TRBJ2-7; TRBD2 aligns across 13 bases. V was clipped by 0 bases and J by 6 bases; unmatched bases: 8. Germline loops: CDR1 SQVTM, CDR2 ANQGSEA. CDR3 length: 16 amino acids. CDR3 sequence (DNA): TGCAGCGTTGAAGATCAACTAGCGGGAGGGGGAGGCGAGCAGTACTTC. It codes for CSVEDQLAGGGGEQYF.

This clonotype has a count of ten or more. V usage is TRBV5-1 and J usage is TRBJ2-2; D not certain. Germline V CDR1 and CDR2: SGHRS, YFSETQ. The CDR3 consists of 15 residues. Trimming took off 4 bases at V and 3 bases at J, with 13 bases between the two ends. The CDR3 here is CASSLDRVYTGELFF. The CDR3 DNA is TGCGCCAGCAGCCTCGATAGGGTTTACACCGGGGAGCTGTTTTTT. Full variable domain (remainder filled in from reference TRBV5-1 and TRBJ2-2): KAGVTQTPRYLIKTRGQQVTLSCSPISGHRSVSWYQQTPGQGLQFLFEYFSETQRNKGNFPGRFSGRQFSNSRSEMNVSTLELGDSALYLCASSLDRVYTGELFFGEGSRLTVL.

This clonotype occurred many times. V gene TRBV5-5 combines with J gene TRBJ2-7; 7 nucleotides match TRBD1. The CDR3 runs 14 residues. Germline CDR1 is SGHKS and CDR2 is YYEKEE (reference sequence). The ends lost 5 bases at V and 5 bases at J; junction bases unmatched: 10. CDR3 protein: CASSYETGYNEQYF. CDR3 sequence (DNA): TGTGCCAGCAGTTACGAGACAGGGTACAACGAGCAGTACTTC. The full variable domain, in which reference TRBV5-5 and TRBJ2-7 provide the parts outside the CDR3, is DAGVTQSPTHLIKTRGQQVTLRCSPISGHKSVSWYQQVLGQGPQFIFQYYEKEERGRGNFPDRFSARQFPNYSSELNVNALLLGDSALYLCASSYETGYNEQYFGPGTRLTVT.

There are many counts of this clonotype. The CDR3 coding sequence is TGTGCCACCAGCAGAGAATCCGGGGTCTACGAGCAGTACTTC. It codes for CATSRESGVYEQYF. V and J are TRBV15 and TRBJ2-7; possible D gene TRBD2, 5 bases. V lost 0 bases, J lost 3 bases, and 9 bases lay in between. The CDR3 is 14 residues long. CDR1 and CDR2 from the germline V gene are LNHNV and YYDKDF (reference sequence). Based on the CDR3 plus reference TRBV15 and TRBJ2-7, the full variable domain is DAMVIQNPRYQVTQFGKPVTLSCSQTLNHNVMYWYQQKSSQAPKLLFHYYDKDFNNEADTPDNFQSRRPNTSFCFLDIRSPGLGDTAMYLCATSRESGVYEQYFGPGTRLTVT.

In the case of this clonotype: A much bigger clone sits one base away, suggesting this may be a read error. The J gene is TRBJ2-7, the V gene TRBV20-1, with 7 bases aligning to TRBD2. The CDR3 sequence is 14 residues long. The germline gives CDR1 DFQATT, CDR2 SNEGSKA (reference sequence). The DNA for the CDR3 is TGCGGTGCTGGGACCCAGGGAGGGAGATACGAGCAGTACTTC. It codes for CGAGTQGGRYEQYF.

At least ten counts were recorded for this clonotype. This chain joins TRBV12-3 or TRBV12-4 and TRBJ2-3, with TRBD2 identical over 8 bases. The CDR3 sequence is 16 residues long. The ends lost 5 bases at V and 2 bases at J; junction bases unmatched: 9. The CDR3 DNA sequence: TGTGCCAGCAGTCCCCTCTACGGGAGGGACACAGATACGCAGTATTTT. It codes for CASSPLYGRDTDTQYF.

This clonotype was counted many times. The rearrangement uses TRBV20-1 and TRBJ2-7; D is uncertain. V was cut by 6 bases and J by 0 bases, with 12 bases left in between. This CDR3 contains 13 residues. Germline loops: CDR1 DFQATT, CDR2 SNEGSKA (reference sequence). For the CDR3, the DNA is TGCAGTGCGGTGGGGAAGAGCTCCTACGAGCAGTACTTC. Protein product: CSAVGKSSYEQYF.